These T cell receptor beta chains were read from a single sample in a study of blood T cell repertoires in COVID-19. Assay used: immunoSEQ multiplex PCR; TCRdb lists only in-frame clones, some missing. Among around 300,000 clones listed, about 86% were seen once. The sample taken for sequencing was peripheral blood. The source is a man under 40 with active or convalescent COVID-19. The CDR3 runs from the conserved cysteine through the conserved F or W. Some rows mark clone size as missing; the rest say once, few, many or name a class of expanded clone.

clone size,J gene,V gene,CDR3 protein
-,TRBJ2-1,TRBV24-1,CATSDTTGNPYNEQFF
-,TRBJ1-1,TRBV7-9,CASSLELAEAFF
-,TRBJ2-7,TRBV28,CASSSLGGSYEQYF
-,TRBJ1-2,TRBV7-2,CASSHRQVNYGYTF
-,TRBJ2-1,TRBV4-3,CASSQYFGTGDYNEQFF
-,TRBJ1-6,TRBV5-4,CASREGPGDNSPLHF
-,TRBJ2-2,TRBV14,CASSQEVDLRAGELFF
-,TRBJ2-5,TRBV12-3/TRBV12-4,CASSRETSETQYF
few,TRBJ1-1,TRBV10-3,CAISESGQGGTEAFF
-,TRBJ2-1,TRBV5-4,CASSSGTSGANEQFF
-,TRBJ2-7,TRBV7-2,CASSPQTGLYEQYF
-,TRBJ2-1,TRBV3-1/TRBV3-2,CASSQWDRGRSGRHNEQFF
-,TRBJ2-1,TRBV5-1,CASSLNSGSSYNEQFF
-,TRBJ2-7,TRBV19,CASSLRDTYEQYF
-,TRBJ2-7,TRBV11-2,CASSTLRQSYEQYF
-,TRBJ1-2,TRBV6-6,CASTTAYGYTF